These T cell receptor beta chains were read from a single sample in a study of neurological immune-mediated disorders. TCRdb passed the 5' RACE reads through MiXCR, listing each CDR3 protein once. The sample carries about 81,000 distinct CDR3 sequences, about 4.3% recorded once. The sample consisted of PBMCs. These receptor sequences come from a woman aged 55-70 years with multiple sclerosis. The CDR3 runs from the conserved cysteine through the conserved F or W.

v_call	j_call	cdr3_aa
TRBV3-1	TRBJ1-1	CASDIGGNEAFF
TRBV12-3/TRBV12-4	TRBJ1-5	CASSLGTGNVGNQPQHF
TRBV12-3/TRBV12-4	TRBJ1-1	CASSQGRQGRNTEAFF
TRBV6-5	TRBJ1-3	CASSHGDSRGSTIYF
TRBV19	TRBJ1-3	CASRPLGQARRGDTIYF
TRBV28	TRBJ2-7	CASSLGGSAYEQYF
TRBV20-1	TRBJ2-1	CSATLAGEQFF
TRBV3-1	TRBJ1-1	CASSQGTANTEAFF
TRBV7-7	TRBJ2-2	CASSPLGGGDTGELFF
TRBV5-6	TRBJ2-1	CASSLGNRGFMGSYNEQFF
TRBV21-1	TRBJ1-2	CASSKMGGGGYGYTF
TRBV6-5	TRBJ2-3	CASSYTGLADTQYF
TRBV29-1	TRBJ2-2	CSVGAGELFF
TRBV7-9	TRBJ1-2	CASSLDLDGYTF
TRBV4-2	TRBJ1-1	CASSQVGGRTGGTEAFF
TRBV7-8	TRBJ2-7	CASSLAVTGSYEQYF
TRBV20-1	TRBJ1-1	CSARDYRERVDTEAFF